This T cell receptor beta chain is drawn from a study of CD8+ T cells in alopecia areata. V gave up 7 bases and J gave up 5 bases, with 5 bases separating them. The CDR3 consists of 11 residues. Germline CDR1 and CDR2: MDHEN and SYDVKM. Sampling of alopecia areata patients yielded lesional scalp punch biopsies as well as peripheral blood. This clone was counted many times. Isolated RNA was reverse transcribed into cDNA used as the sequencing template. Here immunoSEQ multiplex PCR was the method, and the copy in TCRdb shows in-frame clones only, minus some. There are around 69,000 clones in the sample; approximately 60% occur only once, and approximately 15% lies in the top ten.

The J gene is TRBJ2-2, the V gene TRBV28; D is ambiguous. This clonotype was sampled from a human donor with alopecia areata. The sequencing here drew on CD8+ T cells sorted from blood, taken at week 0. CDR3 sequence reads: CASTGTGELFF. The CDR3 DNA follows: TGTGCCAGCACCGGTACCGGGGAGCTGTTTTTT. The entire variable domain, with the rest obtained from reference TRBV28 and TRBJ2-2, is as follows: DVKVTQSSRYLVKRTGEKVFLECVQDMDHENMFWYRQDPGLGLRLIYFSYDVKMKEKGDIPEGYSVSREKKERFSLILESASTNQTSMYLCASTGTGELFFGEGSRLTVL.